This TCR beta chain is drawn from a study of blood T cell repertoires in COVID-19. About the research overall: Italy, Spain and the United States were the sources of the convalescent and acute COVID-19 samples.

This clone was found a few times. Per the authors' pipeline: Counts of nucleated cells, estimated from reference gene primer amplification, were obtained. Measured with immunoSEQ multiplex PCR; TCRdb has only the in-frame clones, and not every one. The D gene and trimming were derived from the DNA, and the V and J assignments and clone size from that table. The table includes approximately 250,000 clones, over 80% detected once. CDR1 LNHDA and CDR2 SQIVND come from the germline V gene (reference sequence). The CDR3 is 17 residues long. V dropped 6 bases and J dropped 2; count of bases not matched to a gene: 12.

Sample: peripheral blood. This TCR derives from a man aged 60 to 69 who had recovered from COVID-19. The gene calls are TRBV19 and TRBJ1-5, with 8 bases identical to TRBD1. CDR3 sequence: CASSLGQGPGGNQPQHF. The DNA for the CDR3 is TGTGCCAGTAGCCTTGGACAGGGCCCAGGGGGCAATCAGCCCCAGCATTTT. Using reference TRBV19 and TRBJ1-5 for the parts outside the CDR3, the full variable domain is DGGITQSPKYLFRKEGQNVTLSCEQNLNHDAMYWYRQDPGQGLRLIYYSQIVNDFQKGDIAEGYSVSREKKESFPLTVTSAQKNPTAFYLCASSLGQGPGGNQPQHFGDGTRLSIL.